This paragraph reports one T cell receptor beta chain. This specimen comes from a study of siplizumab effects on memory and regulatory T cells. The V gene's germline CDR1 is SGHAT and CDR2 FQNNGV. V lost 5 bases, J lost 8 bases, and 7 bases stayed unmatched. This CDR3 contains 14 residues. Every sample had some 99,000 of its TCR templates assayed. Here immunoSEQ multiplex PCR was the method, and the copy in TCRdb shows in-frame clones only, minus some. The table includes 85,000 to 130,000 clones, around 92% detected once. The receptor comes from a human donor in good health. Some clones in this sample may be carry-over from other donors' samples. The sequenced sample was CD4+ T cells sorted from blood. V and J are TRBV11-2 and TRBJ1-2; the match to TRBD1 covers 11 bases. CDR3 loop: CASSSRDRGGGYTF. The CDR3 DNA is TGTGCCAGCAGCAGCCGGGACAGGGGGGGAGGCTACACCTTC.